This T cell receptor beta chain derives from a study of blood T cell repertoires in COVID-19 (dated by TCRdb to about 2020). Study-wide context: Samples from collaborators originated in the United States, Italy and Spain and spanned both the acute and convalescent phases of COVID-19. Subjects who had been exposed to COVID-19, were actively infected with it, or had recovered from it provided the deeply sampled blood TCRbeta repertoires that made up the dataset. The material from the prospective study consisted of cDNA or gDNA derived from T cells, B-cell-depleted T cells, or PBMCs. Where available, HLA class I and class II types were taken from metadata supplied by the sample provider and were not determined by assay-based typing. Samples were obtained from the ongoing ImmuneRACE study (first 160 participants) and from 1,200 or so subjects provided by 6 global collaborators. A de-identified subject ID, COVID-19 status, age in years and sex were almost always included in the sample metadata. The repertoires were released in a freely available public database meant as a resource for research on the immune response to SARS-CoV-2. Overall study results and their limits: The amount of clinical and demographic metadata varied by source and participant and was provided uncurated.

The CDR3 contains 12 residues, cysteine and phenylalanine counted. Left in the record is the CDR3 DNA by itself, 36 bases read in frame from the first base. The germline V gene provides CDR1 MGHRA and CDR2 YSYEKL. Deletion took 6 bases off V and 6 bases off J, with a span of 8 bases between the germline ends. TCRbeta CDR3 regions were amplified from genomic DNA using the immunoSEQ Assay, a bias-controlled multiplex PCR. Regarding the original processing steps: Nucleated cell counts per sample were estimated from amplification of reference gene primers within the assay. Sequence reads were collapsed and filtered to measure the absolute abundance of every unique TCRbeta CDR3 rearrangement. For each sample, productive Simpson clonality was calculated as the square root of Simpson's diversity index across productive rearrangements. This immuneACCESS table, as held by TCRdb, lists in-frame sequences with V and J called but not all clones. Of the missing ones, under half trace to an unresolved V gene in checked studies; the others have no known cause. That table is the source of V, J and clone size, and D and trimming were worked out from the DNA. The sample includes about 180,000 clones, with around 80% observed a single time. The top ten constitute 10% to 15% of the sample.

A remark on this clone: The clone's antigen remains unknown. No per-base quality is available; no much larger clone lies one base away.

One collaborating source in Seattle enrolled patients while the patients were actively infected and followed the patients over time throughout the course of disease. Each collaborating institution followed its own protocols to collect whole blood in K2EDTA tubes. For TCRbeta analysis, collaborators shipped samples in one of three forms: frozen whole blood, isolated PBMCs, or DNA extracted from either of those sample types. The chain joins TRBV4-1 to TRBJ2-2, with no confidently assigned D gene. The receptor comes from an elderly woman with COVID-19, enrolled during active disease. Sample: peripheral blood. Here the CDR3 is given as CASSPDSGELFF. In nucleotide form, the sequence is TGCGCCAGCAGTCCAGACTCCGGGGAGCTGTTTTTT.